Listed here are 2 T cell receptor beta chains from one sample, sequenced in a study of blood T cell repertoires in COVID-19. Repertoires were generated with immunoSEQ multiplex PCR, while TCRdb's copy carries only in-frame clones and drops some. The sample lists approximately 170,000 clones; approximately 86% were seen once. Sequencing input: peripheral blood. Receptors originate from an elderly woman with active or convalescent COVID-19.

This clone occurred a few times. The chain has TRBV19 and TRBJ1-5; D gene ambiguous. With 3 bases removed from V and 5 bases from J, the gap between germline ends came to 14 bases. Germline V lookup: CDR1 LNHDA, CDR2 SQIVND (reference sequence). CDR3 size: 15 residues. CDR3: CASSIRAEQHQPQHF. The CDR3 DNA reads as TGTGCCAGTAGTATTCGAGCAGAACAGCATCAGCCCCAGCATTTT.

The V and J genes are TRBV5-4 and TRBJ2-1, with 11 nucleotides matching TRBD2. V dropped 0 bases and J dropped 10; count of bases not matched to a gene: 6. From germline, CDR1 is SGHNT and CDR2 YYREEE (reference sequence). The CDR3 is 15 amino acids. CDR3 nucleotides: TGTGCCAGCAGCTTGGTTCTAGCGGGAGGTCGGGAGCAGTTCTTC. As protein: CASSLVLAGGREQFF.